A single sample gave rise to the 32 T cell receptor beta chains below, sequenced in a study of T-cell memory formation after mild COVID-19. TCRdb used MiXCR to reprocess the 5' RACE reads, holding one entry per CDR3 protein. The sample lists around 220,000 distinct CDR3 sequences; roughly 17% were seen once. The sequencing sample was made of PBMCs or a T cell subset sorted from them (not recorded which). The receptors originated from a man between 18 and 29 years old who had mild COVID-19 (a few samples of this study predate the infection). Cell type and time point are not known.

This clonotype has a handful of counts. The gene calls are TRBV4-2 and TRBJ2-2; TRBD1 agrees at 8 bases. V lost 1 base and J lost 4; bases outside the gene matches: 5. The CDR3 contains 16 residues. Germline V gene lookup returns CDR1 LGHNA and CDR2 YNFKEQ. CDR3 DNA sequence: TGTGCCAGCAGCCAAGTTTGGACAGGGAGCACCGGGGAGCTGTTTTTT. This encodes CASSQVWTGSTGELFF.

This clonotype was seen repeatedly, ten times or more. The genes are TRBV10-2 and TRBJ1-2; D not resolved. Per the germline V gene, CDR1 is WSHSY and CDR2 is SAAADI. Trimming stripped 2 bases from V and 4 bases from J, with 14 bases between. The CDR3 runs 15 residues. CDR3 in DNA: TGCGCCAGCAGTGAGGGTCTCCTCGCCAGCTATGGCTACACCTTC. Residues: CASSEGLLASYGYTF.

This clonotype has more than one count but fewer than ten. This chain joins TRBV28 and TRBJ1-4; 7 bases map to TRBD1. The CDR3 length is 14 residues. V shed 2 bases, J shed 9 bases, and the junction held 6 bases outside the gene matches. Germline lookup yields CDR1 MDHEN and CDR2 SYDVKM. This CDR3 reads CASSLRSGGKKLFF. The DNA for the CDR3 is TGTGCCAGCAGTTTAAGGTCAGGGGGAAAAAAACTGTTTTTT.

This clonotype was found a few times. The V and J genes are TRBV20-1 and TRBJ2-1; 10 nucleotides agree with TRBD1. CDR1 and CDR2 from the germline V gene are DFQATT and SNEGSKA (reference sequence). V was pared by 6 bases and J by 0 bases, with 5 bases of the junction left unmatched. This CDR3 contains 15 residues. The chain's CDR3 is CSAEDRGSSYNEQFF. The CDR3 DNA reads TGCAGTGCCGAGGACAGGGGGAGCTCCTACAATGAGCAGTTCTTC.

This clonotype was detected a few times. V is TRBV20-1 and J is TRBJ2-7; either TRBD1 or TRBD2 may fit D (5 bases each). Germline lookup yields CDR1 DFQATT and CDR2 SNEGSKA (reference sequence). CDR3 length: 13 amino acids. V was cut by 6 bases and J by 6 bases, with 18 bases left in between. The CDR3 nucleotides are TGCAGTGCGCCCCCGGGACCCCATCTCGAGCAGTACTTC. Residues: CSAPPGPHLEQYF.

This clonotype occurred many times. J is TRBJ2-1 and V is TRBV7-2; 10 nucleotides agree with TRBD2. CDR1 is SGHTA and CDR2 is FQGNSA in the germline V gene. The CDR3 has 17 amino acids. V was pared by 5 bases and J by 9 bases, with 16 bases of the junction left unmatched. This chain's CDR3 is CASSPPGGAGGQGEQFF. Written as DNA, the CDR3 is TGTGCCAGCAGCCCCCCGGGGGGAGCGGGGGGGCAGGGTGAGCAGTTCTTC.

The V call is TRBV5-1, the J call TRBJ2-5, with D possibly being TRBD1 (5 bases). The ends were cut back, 4 bases at V and 5 bases at J, with 18 bases in the middle. The germline V gene encodes CDR1 SGHRS and CDR2 YFSETQ. This CDR3 contains 15 residues. CDR3 bases: TGCGCCAGCAGCGCCTCGGCAGGGCCTCCTGAGACCCAGTACTTC. It encodes CASSASAGPPETQYF.

In this sample, this clonotype turned up many times. The CDR3 spells CASSPRLYEKLFF. CDR3 sequence (DNA): TGCGCCAGCAGCCCCAGACTGTATGAAAAACTGTTTTTT. This chain joins TRBV4-1 and TRBJ1-4; no clear D gene. From germline, CDR1 is MGHRA and CDR2 YSYEKL. CDR3 size: 13 residues. V lost 4 bases and J 6 bases, leaving 9 bases between the germline ends.

The table lists this clonotype with a few counts. The chain is built from TRBV4-1 and TRBJ2-1, with 9 nucleotides matching TRBD2. This CDR3 spans 19 amino acids. CDR1 is MGHRA and CDR2 is YSYEKL in the germline V gene. The V segment lost 1 base and the J segment 2 bases; nucleotides outside the gene matches: 12. This CDR3 reads CASSQGGSSGARAYNEQFF. Here the CDR3 DNA reads TGCGCCAGCAGCCAAGGGGGTTCTAGCGGGGCCCGAGCCTACAATGAGCAGTTCTTC.

This clonotype was picked up many times. The rearrangement joins TRBV5-1 to TRBJ2-1; D is undetermined. Germline CDR1 is SGHRS and CDR2 is YFSETQ. Between the trimmed V and J ends, which lost 1 base and 5 bases, there was a span of 7 bases. The CDR3 totals 13 residues. CDR3 sequence (DNA): TGCGCCAGCAGCTTGTCCACTAACAATGAGCAGTTCTTC. It encodes CASSLSTNNEQFF.

This clonotype was detected a few times. CDR3 sequence reads: CASSLGSTNEQFF. Written as DNA, the CDR3 is TGCGCCAGCAGCTTGGGGAGTACCAATGAGCAGTTCTTC. The chain carries TRBV5-1 and TRBJ2-1; D remains unclear. Looked up from germline, CDR1 is SGHRS and CDR2 is YFSETQ. Trimming stripped 0 bases from V and 6 bases from J, with 7 bases between. CDR3 length: 13 residues. Variable domain in full (rest from reference TRBV5-1 and TRBJ2-1): KAGVTQTPRYLIKTRGQQVTLSCSPISGHRSVSWYQQTPGQGLQFLFEYFSETQRNKGNFPGRFSGRQFSNSRSEMNVSTLELGDSALYLCASSLGSTNEQFFGPGTRLTVL.

This clonotype was found a few times. This sequence joins TRBV12-3 or TRBV12-4 and TRBJ2-3; D possibly uses TRBD1 or TRBD2 (5 bases each). This CDR3 has 16 amino acids. Trimming shortened V by 6 bases and J by 2 bases, and 18 bases separated the two germline ends. CDR3 in DNA: TGTGCCAGCAGCCGGGTCGGGGCCGGATTCACAGATACGCAGTATTTT. This codes for CASSRVGAGFTDTQYF.

Points on this clonotype: Being one base from a much bigger clone, this may be a read error. This rearrangement joins TRBV6-5 to TRBJ1-1; TRBD1 is a possible D gene (5 bases). This CDR3 comprises 15 residues. V was clipped by 0 bases and J by 0 bases, with 8 bases between them. Germline-derived CDR1 and CDR2 are MNHEY and SVGAGI. The CDR3 nucleotides are TGTGCCAGCAGTTACTCGGGGGTGGTGAACACTGAAGCTTTCTTT. Its protein is CASSYSGVVNTEAFF.

V is TRBV7-2 and J is TRBJ2-7; TRBD1 aligns across 9 bases. Germline V CDR1 and CDR2: SGHTA, FQGNSA. CDR3 length: 15 amino acids. Germline trimming cut 5 bases from V and 2 bases from J; bases unmatched to any gene: 7. The CDR3 spells CASSRDRVSAYEQYF. The CDR3 DNA sequence: TGTGCCAGCAGCCGGGACAGGGTCAGCGCCTACGAGCAGTACTTC.

The J gene is TRBJ2-3, the V gene TRBV7-2; D uncertain. Per germline, CDR1 SGHTA and CDR2 FQGNSA. The V and J ends lost 7 bases and 6 bases respectively, with 11 bases between them. There are 12 residues in the CDR3. CDR3 region: CASTPPRDTQYF. The CDR3 bases are TGTGCCAGCACCCCGCCCAGGGATACGCAGTATTTT.

The genes are TRBV9 and TRBJ2-1; D gene uncertain. The CDR3 consists of 12 residues. V lost 4 bases to trimming and J lost 3 bases, with 5 bases between them. In germline, CDR1 is SGDLS, CDR2 YYNGEE. The chain's CDR3 is CASSFDYNEQFF. In DNA form, the CDR3 reads TGTGCCAGCAGCTTTGACTACAATGAGCAGTTCTTC.

This chain uses TRBV7-3 with TRBJ2-5; possibly TRBD1 or TRBD2 for D (6 bases each). Trimming shortened V by 5 bases and J by 5 bases, and 12 bases separated the two germline ends. CDR1 and CDR2 from the germline V gene are SGHTA and FQGTGA. The CDR3 contains 13 residues. This CDR3 reads CASSGGPGETQYF. The CDR3 nucleotides read TGTGCCAGCAGCGGGGGGCCGGGTGAGACCCAGTACTTC.

The rearrangement joins TRBV5-1 to TRBJ2-3; a possible D gene is TRBD1 (5 bases). V shed 2 bases and J shed 5 bases, with 12 bases lying between them. The CDR3 totals 14 residues. Per germline, CDR1 SGHRS and CDR2 YFSETQ. DNA of the CDR3: TGCGCCAGCAGCTTATTCGCAGGGAAAGATACGCAGTATTTT. This translates into CASSLFAGKDTQYF.

This clonotype has a handful of counts. The chain recombines TRBV15 with TRBJ2-5; no definite D call. CDR3 length equals 15 residues. Germline V CDR1 and CDR2: LNHNV, YYDKDF (reference sequence). Trimming pared 0 bases from V and 5 bases from J, leaving 13 bases between. The CDR3 reads CATSRDRVLGETQYF. The CDR3 bases are TGTGCCACCAGCAGAGATAGGGTTCTGGGGGAGACCCAGTACTTC.

Only a few counts were recorded for this clonotype. V usage is TRBV2 and J usage is TRBJ1-1; no definite D call. Trimming took off 6 bases at V and 3 bases at J, with 8 bases between the two ends. CDR3 length equals 12 residues. Germline V gene data show CDR1 as SNHLY and CDR2 as FYNNEI. As DNA, the CDR3 is TGTGCCAGCAGCTGGGCCGACACTGAAGCTTTCTTT. Its translation is CASSWADTEAFF.

J is TRBJ2-1 and V is TRBV12-3 or TRBV12-4; 8 bases are a match to TRBD1. V gave up 6 bases and J gave up 5 bases; unmatched junction bases: 3. The CDR3 totals 13 residues. CDR3: CASRDREHNEQFF. CDR3 nucleotide sequence: TGTGCCAGCAGGGACAGGGAACACAATGAGCAGTTCTTC.

This rearrangement joins TRBV7-2 to TRBJ1-5; possible D gene TRBD1, 6 bases. The CDR3 length is 14 residues. Per germline, CDR1 SGHTA and CDR2 FQGNSA. V was shortened by 3 bases and J by 6 bases, with 12 bases between the two germline ends. The CDR3 spells CASSLRGGGQPQHF. As DNA, the CDR3 is TGTGCCAGCAGCTTGCGGGGGGGCGGTCAGCCCCAGCATTTT.

This clonotype was counted at least ten times. The rearrangement links TRBV5-1 to TRBJ2-5; TRBD1 agrees at 8 bases. The CDR3 spans 14 residues. The germline gives CDR1 SGHRS, CDR2 YFSETQ. The trim removed 4 bases at V and 2 bases at J, leaving 4 bases unmatched. The CDR3 nucleotides read TGCGCCAGCAGCCTGACAGGGGTGCAAGAGACCCAGTACTTC. This encodes CASSLTGVQETQYF.

In this sample, this clonotype turned up a few times. V and J are TRBV11-2 and TRBJ1-2; weak D call: TRBD1 (5 bases). CDR1 is SGHAT and CDR2 is FQNNGV in the germline V gene. CDR3 length: 15 amino acids. The V end lost 6 bases, the J end lost 4 bases, and 18 bases lay between the germline ends. CDR3: CASSRGLTDSYGYTF. The CDR3 DNA reads as TGTGCCAGCAGTCGCGGTCTGACAGATTCCTATGGCTACACCTTC.

The sample holds many counts of this clonotype. The rearrangement uses TRBV6-5 and TRBJ1-1; D is uncertain. Trimming stripped 2 bases from V and 1 base from J, with 2 bases between. The CDR3 loop spans 12 amino acids. CDR1 MNHEY and CDR2 SVGAGI come from the germline V gene. This chain's CDR3 is CASSYQNTEAFF. Here the CDR3 DNA reads TGTGCCAGCAGTTACCAGAACACTGAAGCTTTCTTT.

The sample holds a few counts of this clonotype. This chain links TRBV11-3 with TRBJ2-3, with 7 bases lining up with TRBD1. There are 15 residues in the CDR3. V shed 0 bases and J 1 base; nucleotides not matched to a gene: 1. The germline V gene encodes CDR1 SGHNT and CDR2 YENEEA. The CDR3 region has the DNA TGTGCCAGCAGCTTAGATGGGACAGGCACAGATACGCAGTATTTT. Amino acids: CASSLDGTGTDTQYF.

This chain links TRBV29-1 with TRBJ1-6; D unclear. The CDR3 has 13 amino acids. V shed 4 bases and J shed 8 bases, with 12 bases lying between them. CDR1 is SQVTM and CDR2 is ANQGSEA in the germline V gene. The CDR3: CSVVTSLDSPLHF. The CDR3, as DNA: TGCAGCGTTGTAACCTCTTTAGATTCACCCCTCCACTTT. Combining the CDR3 with reference TRBV29-1 and TRBJ1-6 gives the whole variable domain SAVISQKPSRDICQRGTSLTIQCQVDSQVTMMFWYRQQPGQSLTLIATANQGSEATYESGFVIDKFPISRPNLTFSTLTVSNMSPEDSSIYLCSVVTSLDSPLHFGNGTRLTVT.

This clonotype was seen repeatedly, ten times or more. V and J are TRBV7-2 and TRBJ2-2; D uncertain. Germline CDR1 is SGHTA and CDR2 is FQGNSA. The CDR3 is made up of 15 amino acids. V lost 1 base and J lost 4, with 10 bases in between. CDR3 in DNA: TGTGCCAGCAGCTTAGGGCCATACGGCACCGGGGAGCTGTTTTTT. Amino acid sequence: CASSLGPYGTGELFF.

As concerns this clonotype: A much more abundant neighbour one base away suggests this may be a read error. CDR3 protein: CASSQGYTEAFF. The DNA for the CDR3 is TGTGCCAGCAGTCAGGGGTACACTGAAGCTTTCTTT. The chain links TRBV6-2 or TRBV6-3 to TRBJ1-1; D is perhaps TRBD1 (6 bases). V lost 5 bases, J lost 3 bases, and 7 bases lay in between. The germline V gene encodes CDR1 MNHEY and CDR2 SVGEGT. The CDR3 covers 12 residues.

This clonotype was picked up many times. The chain has TRBV19 and TRBJ2-2; D unclear. From germline, CDR1 is LNHDA and CDR2 SQIVND (reference sequence). Trimming cost V 6 bases and J 6 bases, with 8 bases left between them. CDR3 length equals 12 residues. The CDR3: CASSPLPGELFF. The CDR3 coding sequence is TGTGCCAGTAGCCCCTTACCCGGGGAGCTGTTTTTT.

The chain is built from TRBV5-1 and TRBJ2-1; D is unresolved. Trimming pared 4 bases from V and 4 bases from J, leaving 6 bases between. CDR1 is SGHRS and CDR2 is YFSETQ in the germline V gene. The CDR3 is 12 amino acids. The chain's CDR3 is CASSTAYNEQFF. The CDR3 nucleotides read TGCGCCAGCAGCACAGCTTACAATGAGCAGTTCTTC.

This clonotype came up many times. The chain recombines TRBV6-2 or TRBV6-3 with TRBJ2-3; 10 bases fit TRBD2. The V gene end was trimmed by 6 bases and the J gene end by 0 bases; junction bases not matched to a gene: 0. The CDR3 runs 14 residues. Germline lookup yields CDR1 MNHEY and CDR2 SVGEGT. For the CDR3, the DNA is TGTGCCAGCAGGACTAGCGGGAGCACAGATACGCAGTATTTT. It codes for CASRTSGSTDTQYF.